This T cell receptor (beta chain) was recovered during a study of T cell clones after liver transplantation. Whole-study context: TCRbeta sequencing after a pre-transplant mixed lymphocyte reaction identified graft-donor-reactive clones, later tracked in post-transplant blood. Third-party-reactive TCRbeta sequences from pre-transplant mixed lymphocyte reactions served as antigen-independent comparators.

TCRdb's copy holds only in-frame clones and misses some; the assay was immunoSEQ multiplex PCR. The sample has fewer than 85,000 clones, approximately 82% seen once. As concerns this clone: Within the sample, other DNA sequences also encode this same CDR3.

In germline, CDR1 is SGHRS, CDR2 YFSETQ. Germline trimming cut 0 bases from V and 2 bases from J; bases unmatched to any gene: 2. The CDR3 contains 14 residues. Sequenced here: CD4+ T cells from blood, sampled at the 22-month timepoint. The J gene is TRBJ2-7, the V gene TRBV5-1, with 7 bases aligning to TRBD1. The source is a human patient who received a liver transplant. Some T cells may be supplied by the graft donor. The CDR3 sequence: CASSLGQGAYEQYF. DNA for the CDR3: TGCGCCAGCAGCTTGGGGCAGGGGGCCTACGAGCAGTACTTC.